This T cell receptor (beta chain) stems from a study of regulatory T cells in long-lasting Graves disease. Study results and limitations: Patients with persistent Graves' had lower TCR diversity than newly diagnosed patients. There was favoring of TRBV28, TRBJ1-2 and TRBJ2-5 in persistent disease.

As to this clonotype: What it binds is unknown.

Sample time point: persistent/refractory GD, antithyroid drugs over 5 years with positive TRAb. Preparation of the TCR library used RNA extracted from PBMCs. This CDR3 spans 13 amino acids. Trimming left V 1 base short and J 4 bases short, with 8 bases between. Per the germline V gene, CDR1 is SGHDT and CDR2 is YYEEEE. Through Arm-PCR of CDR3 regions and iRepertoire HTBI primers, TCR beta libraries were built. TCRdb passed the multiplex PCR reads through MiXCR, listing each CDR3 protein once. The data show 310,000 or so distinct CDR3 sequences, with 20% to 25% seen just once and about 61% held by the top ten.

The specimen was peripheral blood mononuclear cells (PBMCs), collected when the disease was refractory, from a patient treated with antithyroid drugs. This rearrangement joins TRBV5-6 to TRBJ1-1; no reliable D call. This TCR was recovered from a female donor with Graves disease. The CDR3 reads CASSLQFGTEAFF. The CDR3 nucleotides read TGTGCCAGCAGCTTGCAATTTGGCACTGAAGCTTTCTTT.